This T cell receptor (beta chain) was sequenced for a study of blood T cell repertoires in COVID-19. Whole-study context: Sample material is recorded as cDNA or gDNA derived from T cells, B-cell-depleted T cells, or PBMCs.

Looked up from germline, CDR1 is SEHNR and CDR2 is FQNEAQ (reference sequence). The CDR3 is made up of 13 amino acids. Trimming removed 9 bases from V and 2 bases from J, with 11 bases in between. Assay: immunoSEQ multiplex PCR; the TCRdb copy retains only in-frame clones and omits some. The sample has more than 75,000 clones, 70% to 85% seen once; the top ten hold over 10%. Specimen: peripheral blood. The rearrangement joins TRBV7-9 to TRBJ1-3; possible D gene TRBD1, 6 bases. The clonotype comes from a human donor in a cohort sampled during active COVID-19. The CDR3 sequence: CASTTGTGNTIYF. In DNA form, the CDR3 reads TGTGCCAGTACCACAGGGACTGGAAACACCATATATTTT.